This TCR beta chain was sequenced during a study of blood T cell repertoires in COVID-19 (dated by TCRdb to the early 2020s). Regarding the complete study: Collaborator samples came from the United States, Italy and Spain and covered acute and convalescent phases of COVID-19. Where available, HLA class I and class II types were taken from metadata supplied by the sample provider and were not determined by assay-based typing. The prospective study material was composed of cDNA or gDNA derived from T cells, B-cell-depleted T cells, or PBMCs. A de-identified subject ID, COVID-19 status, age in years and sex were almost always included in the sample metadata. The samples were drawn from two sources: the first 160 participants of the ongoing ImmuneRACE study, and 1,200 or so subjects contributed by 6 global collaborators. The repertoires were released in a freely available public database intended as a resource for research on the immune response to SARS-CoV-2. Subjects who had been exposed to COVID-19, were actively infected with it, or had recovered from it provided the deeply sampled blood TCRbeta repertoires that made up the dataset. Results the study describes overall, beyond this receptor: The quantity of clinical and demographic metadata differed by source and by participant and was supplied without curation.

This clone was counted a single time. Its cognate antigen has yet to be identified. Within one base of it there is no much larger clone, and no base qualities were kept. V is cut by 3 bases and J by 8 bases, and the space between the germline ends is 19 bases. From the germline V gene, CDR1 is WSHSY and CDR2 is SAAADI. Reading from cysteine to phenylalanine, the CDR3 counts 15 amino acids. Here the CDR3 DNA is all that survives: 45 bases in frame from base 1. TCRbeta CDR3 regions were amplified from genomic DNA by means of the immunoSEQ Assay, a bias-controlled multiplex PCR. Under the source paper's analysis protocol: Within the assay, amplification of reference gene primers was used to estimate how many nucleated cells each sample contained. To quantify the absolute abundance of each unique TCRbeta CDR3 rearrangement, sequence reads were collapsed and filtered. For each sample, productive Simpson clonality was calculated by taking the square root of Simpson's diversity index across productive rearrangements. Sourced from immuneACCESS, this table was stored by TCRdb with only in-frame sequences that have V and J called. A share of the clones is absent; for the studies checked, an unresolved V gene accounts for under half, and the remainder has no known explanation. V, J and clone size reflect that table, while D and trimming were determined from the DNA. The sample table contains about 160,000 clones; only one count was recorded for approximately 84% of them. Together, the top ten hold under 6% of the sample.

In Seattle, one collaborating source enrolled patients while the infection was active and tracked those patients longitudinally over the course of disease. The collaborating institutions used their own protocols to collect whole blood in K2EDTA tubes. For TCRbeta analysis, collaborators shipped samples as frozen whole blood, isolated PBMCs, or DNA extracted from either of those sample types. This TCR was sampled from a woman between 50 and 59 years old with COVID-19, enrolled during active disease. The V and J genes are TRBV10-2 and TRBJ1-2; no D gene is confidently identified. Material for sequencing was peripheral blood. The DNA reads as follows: TGCGCCAGCAGTGAAACTATTTCGGGAGGGAACGGCTACACCTTC. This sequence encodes CASSETISGGNGYTF.